This T cell receptor beta chain was identified during a study of blood T cell repertoires in COVID-19. The overall study: COVID-19 samples from acute and convalescent phases originated in the United States, Italy and Spain. PBMCs, B-cell-depleted T cells, or T cells provided the cDNA or gDNA that made up the material.

V was clipped by 6 bases and J by 7 bases, with 21 bases between them. Germline lookup yields CDR1 SGHRS and CDR2 YFSETQ. The CDR3 is made up of 15 amino acids. As processed by the authors: Counts of nucleated cells, estimated from reference gene primer amplification, were obtained. Produced via immunoSEQ multiplex PCR; TCRdb's table is partial and in-frame only. V and J calls plus clone size are reproduced from that table; the DNA served to infer D and trimming. The table records tens of thousands of clones, more than 75% of them present only once. This sequence originates from a human donor in a cohort sampled during active COVID-19. The sequenced sample consisted of peripheral blood. The rearrangement joins TRBV5-1 to TRBJ2-3; weak D call: TRBD2 (7 bases). DNA of the CDR3: TGCGCCAGCAAAATCGACAGCGGGACACTCTATACGCAGTATTTT. Its translation: CASKIDSGTLYTQYF.